These 20 T cell receptor beta chains share one sample of origin, sequenced in a study of CD4+ T cells in melanoma. TCRdb's copy holds only in-frame clones and misses some; the assay was immunoSEQ multiplex PCR. Here the sample spans roughly 4,800 clones, around two thirds being singletons. The material sequenced was cells from a culture (not recorded whether cultured in vitro). Source of these receptors: a human donor with melanoma.

Only a few counts were recorded for this clone. This chain connects TRBV9 to TRBJ2-2; the match to TRBD1 covers 8 bases. The ends lost 0 bases at V and 3 bases at J; junction bases unmatched: 4. This CDR3 is 16 amino acids long. CDR1 SGDLS and CDR2 YYNGEE come from the germline V gene. CDR3 loop: CASSVAGGVDTGELFF. For the CDR3, the DNA is TGTGCCAGCAGCGTAGCAGGGGGCGTAGACACCGGGGAGCTGTTTTTT.

The rearrangement links TRBV19 to TRBJ1-5, with a possible D match to TRBD1 (5 bases). Trimming shortened V by 7 bases and J by 4 bases, and 17 bases separated the two germline ends. CDR1 LNHDA and CDR2 SQIVND come from the germline V gene (reference sequence). The CDR3 spans 15 residues. The CDR3 spells CASTPVRGPNQPQHF. In DNA form, the CDR3 reads TGTGCCAGTACCCCCGTGAGGGGTCCAAATCAGCCCCAGCATTTT.

The chain couples TRBV29-1 to TRBJ2-6, with TRBD1 as a possible D gene (7 bases). The germline gives CDR1 SQVTM, CDR2 ANQGSEA. The CDR3 consists of 16 residues. Trimming shortened V by 5 bases and J by 4 bases, and 18 bases separated the two germline ends. CDR3 sequence reads: CSVSAGQRTGANVLTF. In nucleotides, the CDR3 is TGCAGCGTTAGCGCGGGACAGAGAACCGGGGCCAACGTCCTGACTTTC.

The V and J genes are TRBV11-1 and TRBJ2-5; TRBD2 agrees at 8 bases. V shed 0 bases, J shed 5 bases, and the junction held 8 bases outside the gene matches. Germline CDR1 SGHAT, CDR2 FQDESV (reference sequence). This CDR3 region has 16 residues. CDR3 region: CASSLARAGGRETQYF. The CDR3 DNA reads TGTGCCAGCAGCTTAGCGCGGGCGGGGGGTCGGGAGACCCAGTACTTC.

The chain links TRBV7-3 to TRBJ2-1, with 7 bases fitting TRBD2. The CDR3 length is 16 residues. The junction had 4 bases not matched to a gene; V was cut back by 0 bases and J by 2 bases. Germline CDR1 reads SGHTA; CDR2 reads FQGTGA. The CDR3 loop is CASSLTLGTTYNEQFF. CDR3 coding DNA: TGTGCCAGCAGCTTAACGTTGGGGACTACCTACAATGAGCAGTTCTTC.

This chain connects TRBV5-6 to TRBJ1-2, with 9 positions matching TRBD1. Looked up from germline, CDR1 is SGHDT and CDR2 is YYEEEE. CDR3 length: 12 amino acids. The junction had 2 bases not matched to a gene; V was cut back by 3 bases and J by 8 bases. CDR3 in amino acids: CASSWDRAGYTF. CDR3 in DNA: TGTGCCAGCAGCTGGGACAGGGCCGGCTACACCTTC. The full variable domain, completed using reference TRBV5-6 and TRBJ1-2, is DAGVTQSPTHLIKTRGQQVTLRCSPKSGHDTVSWYQQALGQGPQFIFQYYEEEERQRGNFPDRFSGHQFPNYSSELNVNALLLGDSALYLCASSWDRAGYTFGSGTRLTVV.

The V and J genes are TRBV5-6 and TRBJ1-5; 7 positions match TRBD1. CDR3 length equals 15 residues. CDR1 SGHDT and CDR2 YYEEEE come from the germline V gene. V shed 4 bases and J 3 bases; nucleotides not matched to a gene: 7. Here the CDR3 DNA reads TGTGCCAGCAGCACACTGGGACAGCTCAATCAGCCCCAGCATTTT. This encodes CASSTLGQLNQPQHF.

This rearrangement joins TRBV19 to TRBJ2-5; 9 bases agree with TRBD1. Germline V gene lookup returns CDR1 LNHDA and CDR2 SQIVND (reference sequence). The CDR3 spans 18 residues. V lost 7 bases and J lost 2; bases outside the gene matches: 17. CDR3 amino acids: CASNRGPGQGILQETQYF. The CDR3 region has the DNA TGTGCCAGTAATAGAGGGCCGGGACAGGGAATTTTGCAAGAGACCCAGTACTTC.

The chain is built from TRBV28 and TRBJ1-1; D possibly corresponds to TRBD1 (5 bases). Germline V CDR1 and CDR2: MDHEN, SYDVKM. The CDR3 consists of 14 residues. Trimming removed 6 bases from V and 6 bases from J, with 17 bases in between. CDR3 in DNA: TGTGCCAGCAGGACACCTGACCGGGGGGCTGAAGCTTTCTTT. This translates into CASRTPDRGAEAFF.

This clone has only a few counts. The chain uses TRBV28 and TRBJ1-5; 7 nucleotides agree with TRBD1. This CDR3 comprises 14 residues. The germline CDR1 and CDR2 sequences are MDHEN and SYDVKM. The V gene end was trimmed by 3 bases and the J gene end by 4 bases; junction bases not matched to a gene: 3. The CDR3 DNA is TGTGCCAGCAGTTTGACAGGGAGGAATCAGCCCCAGCATTTT. Protein product: CASSLTGRNQPQHF.

This chain links TRBV4-1 with TRBJ1-4, with TRBD1 matching over 10 bases. The germline V gene encodes CDR1 MGHRA and CDR2 YSYEKL. The CDR3 spans 16 residues. Trimming took 1 base from V and 8 from J; bases not matched to a gene: 7. CDR3 in amino acids: CASSQARQGAGEKLFF. In nucleotides, the CDR3 is TGCGCCAGCAGCCAAGCGCGACAGGGGGCTGGGGAAAAACTGTTTTTT.

The chain is built from TRBV28 and TRBJ1-4; D remains unclear. Trimming cost V 2 bases and J 3 bases, with 1 base left between them. The CDR3 covers 12 residues. The V gene's germline CDR1 is MDHEN and CDR2 SYDVKM. Here the CDR3 reads CASSLANEKLFF. The CDR3 bases are TGTGCCAGCAGTTTAGCTAATGAAAAACTGTTTTTT. The entire variable domain, with the rest obtained from reference TRBV28 and TRBJ1-4, is as follows: DVKVTQSSRYLVKRTGEKVFLECVQDMDHENMFWYRQDPGLGLRLIYFSYDVKMKEKGDIPEGYSVSREKKERFSLILESASTNQTSMYLCASSLANEKLFFGSGTQLSVL.

There are a few counts of this clone. The CDR3: CASSLTVYQPQHF. The CDR3 region has the DNA TGTGCCAGCAGTTTAACAGTTTATCAGCCCCAGCATTTT. The chain uses TRBV27 and TRBJ1-5; D gene uncertain. Germline CDR1 and CDR2: MNHEY and SMNVEV (reference sequence). V was shortened by 2 bases and J by 5 bases, with 7 bases between the two germline ends. This CDR3 comprises 13 residues.

V gene TRBV5-1 combines with J gene TRBJ2-2; 10 nucleotides line up with TRBD2. Germline V gene sequence: CDR1 SGHRS, CDR2 YFSETQ. The CDR3 consists of 15 residues. V lost 3 bases to trimming and J lost 6 bases; unmatched junction nucleotides: 5. The CDR3 DNA sequence: TGCGCCAGCAGCTATCCTAGCGGGGGCTCCGGGGAGCTGTTTTTT. Its protein is CASSYPSGGSGELFF.

As DNA, the CDR3 is TGTGCCAGCAGCGTAAAGGGGAGCGGCACTGAAGCTTTCTTT. Translating it yields CASSVKGSGTEAFF. This rearrangement joins TRBV9 to TRBJ1-1; D may be TRBD1 (5 bases). The CDR3 has 14 amino acids. The V gene lost 1 base and the J gene lost 4 bases, with 11 bases spanning the gap. Germline values: CDR1 SGDLS, CDR2 YYNGEE.

The chain combines TRBV9 with TRBJ2-1; 10 bases agree with TRBD2. The J segment lost 6 bases and the V segment lost 3 bases, leaving 9 bases of the junction unmatched. The CDR3 has 16 residues. Germline values: CDR1 SGDLS, CDR2 YYNGEE. The CDR3 DNA is TGTGCCAGCAGCGCTCAAGCGGGGGGGCATACCAATGAGCAGTTCTTC. The encoded protein is CASSAQAGGHTNEQFF.

This clone is labeled medium-sized. The V gene is TRBV7-3, the J gene TRBJ2-2, with unresolved D. The V gene lost 2 bases and the J gene lost 4 bases, with 5 bases spanning the gap. This CDR3 has 13 residues. Germline lookup yields CDR1 SGHTA and CDR2 FQGTGA. CDR3 DNA sequence: TGTGCCAGCAGCTTACACCTCACCGGGGAGCTGTTTTTT. Amino acids: CASSLHLTGELFF.

V is TRBV19 and J is TRBJ2-1, with D possibly TRBD1 on 5 matching bases. The CDR3 is made up of 16 amino acids. The V gene's germline CDR1 is LNHDA and CDR2 SQIVND (reference sequence). V lost 4 bases to trimming and J lost 5 bases, with 18 bases between them. Written as DNA, the CDR3 is TGTGCCAGTAGTACCTCCTTGGGGCCGCAAAACAATGAGCAGTTCTTC. Translating it yields CASSTSLGPQNNEQFF.

The rearrangement links TRBV5-1 to TRBJ2-7; TRBD1 aligns across 9 bases. After removal of 3 bases from V and 3 bases from J, the junction contained 7 bases not matched to a gene. The CDR3 loop spans 15 amino acids. Germline V gene sequence: CDR1 SGHRS, CDR2 YFSETQ. The chain's CDR3 is CASSSPGQGVYEQYF. The CDR3 DNA sequence: TGCGCCAGCAGCTCTCCGGGACAGGGTGTCTACGAGCAGTACTTC. The variable domain in full, completed from reference TRBV5-1 and TRBJ2-7, reads KAGVTQTPRYLIKTRGQQVTLSCSPISGHRSVSWYQQTPGQGLQFLFEYFSETQRNKGNFPGRFSGRQFSNSRSEMNVSTLELGDSALYLCASSSPGQGVYEQYFGPGTRLTVT.

The chain recombines TRBV11-3 with TRBJ2-1; D remains unclear. Trimming shortened V by 5 bases and J by 4 bases, and 9 bases separated the two germline ends. Looked up from germline, CDR1 is SGHNT and CDR2 is YENEEA. CDR3 size: 13 residues. The CDR3, as DNA: TGTGCCAGCAGCATACAGAATTACAATGAGCAGTTCTTC. It encodes CASSIQNYNEQFF.